This entry describes one TCR beta chain. Germline lookup yields CDR1 KGHDR and CDR2 SFDVKD. The CDR3 has 14 amino acids. Trimming cost V 7 bases and J 5 bases, with 15 bases left between them. The sample comes from a study of blood T cell repertoires in COVID-19. Turning to the study itself: Samples came from the United States, Italy and Spain, spanning acute and convalescent COVID-19.

Participants were placed into cohorts based on the clinical history they reported. Two negative PCRs, clearance, or symptom resolution had been documented for recovered Cohort 3 donors. Authors' data handling: Estimation of nucleated cell counts relied on the amplification of reference gene primers. The method was immunoSEQ multiplex PCR; TCRdb's version includes in-frame clones alone and lacks a portion of them. V and J calls and clone size are given by that table; D and trimming were obtained from the DNA. This sample carries around 150,000 clones, 70% to 90% of them seen once, and the ten largest clones take about 5.6%.

The specimen sequenced was PBMCs or T cells enriched from blood (not recorded which). The J gene is TRBJ2-3, the V gene TRBV24-1, with D possibly being TRBD2 (7 bases). This receptor was identified in a man between 40 and 49 years old who had recovered from COVID-19. The CDR3 reads CATSLGGGGDTQYF. DNA of the CDR3: TGTGCCACCAGCTTGGGGGGGGGCGGAGATACGCAGTATTTT.